This TCR beta chain was captured in a study of OX40 agonist ivuxolimab in advanced cancers. Whole-study results and caveats: On average, CD8+ T cells showed a greater number of expanded clones than CD4+.

Autoimmune disease history or systemic immunosuppression led to patients being barred. Deletions cut 8 bases from V and 0 bases from J, with 11 bases between. This CDR3 is 15 amino acids long. The germline gives CDR1 PRHDT, CDR2 FYEKMQ (reference sequence). With respect to this clone: What it binds is unknown.

The protocol was immunoSEQ multiplex PCR, while the TCRdb copy is restricted to in-frame clones and leaves out a portion. Of fewer than 80,000 clones detected, about 90% appear once; the ten largest clones hold about 2.1%. V usage is TRBV13 and J usage is TRBJ2-6; D not resolved. The sequenced sample was CD4+ or CD8+ T cells sorted from blood, obtained in a trial of the OX40 agonist ivuxolimab. The sequence was obtained from an adult with an advanced solid tumor such as melanoma, head and neck, liver or kidney cancer. CDR3 DNA: TGTGCCAGCTCGCGGCCCACCTCTGGGGCCAACGTCCTGACTTTC. Translated, it gives CASSRPTSGANVLTF.